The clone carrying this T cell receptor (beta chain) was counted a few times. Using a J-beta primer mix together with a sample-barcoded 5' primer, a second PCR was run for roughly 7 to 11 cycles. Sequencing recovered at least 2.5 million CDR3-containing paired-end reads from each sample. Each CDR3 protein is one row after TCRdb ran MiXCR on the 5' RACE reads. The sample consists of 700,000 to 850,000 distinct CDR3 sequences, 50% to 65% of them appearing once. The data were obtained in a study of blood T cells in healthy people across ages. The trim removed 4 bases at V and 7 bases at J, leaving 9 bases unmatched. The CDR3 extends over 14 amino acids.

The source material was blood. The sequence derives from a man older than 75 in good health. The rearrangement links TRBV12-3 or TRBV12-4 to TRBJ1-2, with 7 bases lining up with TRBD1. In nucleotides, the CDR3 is TGTGCCAGCAGTTCTAAGGAGGGGGCGGCTGGCTACACCTTC. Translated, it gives CASSSKEGAAGYTF.